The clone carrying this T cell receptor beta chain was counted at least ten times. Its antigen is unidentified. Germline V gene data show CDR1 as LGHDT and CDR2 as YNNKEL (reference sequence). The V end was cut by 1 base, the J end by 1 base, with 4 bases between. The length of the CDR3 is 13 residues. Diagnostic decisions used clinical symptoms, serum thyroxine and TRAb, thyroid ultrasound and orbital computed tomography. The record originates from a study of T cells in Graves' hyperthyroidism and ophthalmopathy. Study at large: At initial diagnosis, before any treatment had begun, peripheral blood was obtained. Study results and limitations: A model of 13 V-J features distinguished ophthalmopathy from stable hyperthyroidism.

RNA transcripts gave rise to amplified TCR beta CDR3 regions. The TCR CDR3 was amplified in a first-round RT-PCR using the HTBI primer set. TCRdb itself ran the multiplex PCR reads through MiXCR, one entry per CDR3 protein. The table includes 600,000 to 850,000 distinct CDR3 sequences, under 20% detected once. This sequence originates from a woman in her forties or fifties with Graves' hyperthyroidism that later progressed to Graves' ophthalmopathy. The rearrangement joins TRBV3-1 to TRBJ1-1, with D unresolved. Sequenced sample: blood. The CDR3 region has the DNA TGTGCCAGCAGCCAAGGAGCGAACACTGAAGCTTTCTTT. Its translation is CASSQGANTEAFF.